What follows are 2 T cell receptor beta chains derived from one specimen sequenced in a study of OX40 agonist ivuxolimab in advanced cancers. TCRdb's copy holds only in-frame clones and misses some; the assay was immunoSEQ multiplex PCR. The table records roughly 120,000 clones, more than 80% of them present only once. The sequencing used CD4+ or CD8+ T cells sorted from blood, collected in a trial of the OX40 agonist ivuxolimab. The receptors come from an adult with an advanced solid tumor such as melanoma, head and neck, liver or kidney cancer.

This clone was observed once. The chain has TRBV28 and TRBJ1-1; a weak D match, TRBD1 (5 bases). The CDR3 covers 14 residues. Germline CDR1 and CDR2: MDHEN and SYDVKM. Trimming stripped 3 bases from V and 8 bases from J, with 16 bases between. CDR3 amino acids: CASSFPARGREAFF. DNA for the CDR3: TGTGCCAGCAGTTTCCCCGCCCGGGGGAGGGAAGCTTTCTTT.

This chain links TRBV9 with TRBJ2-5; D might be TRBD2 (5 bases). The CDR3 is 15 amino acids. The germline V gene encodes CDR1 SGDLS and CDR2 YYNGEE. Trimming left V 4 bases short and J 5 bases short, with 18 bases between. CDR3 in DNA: TGTGCCAGCAGCACAGCCGGAGGATCCTGGGAGACCCAGTACTTC. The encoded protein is CASSTAGGSWETQYF.